This T cell receptor (beta chain) originates from a study of T cells in Graves' hyperthyroidism and ophthalmopathy. TCR beta CDR3 regions were amplified from RNA. First-round RT-PCR with HTBI primers amplified the TCR CDR3 region. TCRdb re-called the multiplex PCR reads through MiXCR, storing one row per CDR3 protein. The data show 300,000 to 400,000 distinct CDR3 sequences, about 18% seen once. Ophthalmopathy cases scored 3 or more on the Clinical Activity Score and 4 or more on NOSPECS grade, with duration below 3 months. Uncontrolled infection, other autoimmune disease, pregnancy or lactation barred patients from enrollment. The diagnostic basis comprised clinical symptoms, serum thyroxine and TRAb, thyroid ultrasound and orbital computed tomography. Sample: blood. This TCR derives from a man between 18 and 35 years old with Graves' ophthalmopathy.

CDR3 protein: CASKGHQKEKLFF. CDR3 in DNA: TGTGCCAGCAAGGGCCACCAAAAGGAAAAACTGTTTTTT. This chain links TRBV27 with TRBJ1-4; D unclear. CDR3 length: 13 residues. The germline gives CDR1 MNHEY, CDR2 SMNVEV (reference sequence). V was clipped by 7 bases and J by 8 bases, with 14 bases between them.